This TCR beta chain came from a study of control samples from healthy donors and cancer patients. Some clones are missing from TCRdb's copy, which holds only in-frame ones; the method was immunoSEQ multiplex PCR. This table has 46,000 or so clones, 90% to 95% appearing once. The CDR3 extends over 15 amino acids. Germline values: CDR1 LGHNA, CDR2 YSLEER. V was clipped by 4 bases and J by 3 bases, with 15 bases between them. The chain recombines TRBV4-3 with TRBJ1-1, with D perhaps TRBD1 (5 bases). Sequencing was done on a sample of PBMCs. The TCR comes from a man aged 25 to 45 with colorectal cancer. The CDR3 here is CASSPKRGVDTEAFF. In DNA, the CDR3 is TGCGCCAGCAGCCCAAAGAGAGGGGTCGACACTGAAGCTTTCTTT.